This TCR beta chain is from a study of blood T cell repertoires in COVID-19. Study context: Some COVID-19 samples were acute and others convalescent; all came from the United States, Italy and Spain. From T cells, B-cell-depleted T cells, or PBMCs came the material, which was cDNA or gDNA.

This CDR3 has 14 amino acids. The V and J ends lost 6 bases and 2 bases respectively, with 11 bases between them. Germline-derived CDR1 and CDR2 are KGHSH and LQKENI. Per the original methods: Nucleated cell number was recorded as an estimate derived from reference gene primer amplification. Clones were read by immunoSEQ multiplex PCR, and TCRdb kept only the in-frame ones, dropping some. That table supplies the V and J calls and clone size; D and trimming were determined from the DNA. The table records 150,000 to 200,000 clones, roughly nine tenths of them present only once. This receptor was taken from a young man with acute or convalescent COVID-19. The sample was peripheral blood. The chain is built from TRBV18 and TRBJ1-5; D remains ambiguous. The CDR3 DNA is TGTGCCAGCTCTCGTGGTGAGGGCAATCAGCCCCAGCATTTT. Its translation: CASSRGEGNQPQHF.